A single sample gave rise to the 25 T cell receptor beta chains below, sequenced in a study of cytomegalovirus exposure and HLA in healthy donors. The primer mix had 60 Vbeta and 13 Jbeta primers. The assay was immunoSEQ multiplex PCR, and TCRdb's table has in-frame clones only and misses some. The sample totals more than 200,000 clones. Sequenced: PBMCs. Every receptor here comes from a woman under 40 in good health and CMV-seropositive.

The genes are TRBV7-9 and TRBJ1-2; 7 positions agree with TRBD1. CDR1 is SEHNR and CDR2 is FQNEAQ in the germline V gene (reference sequence). This CDR3 is 14 amino acids long. J gave up 2 bases and V 8 bases, and 8 bases lay outside the gene matches. The CDR3 spells CASAPGQLNYGYTF. In DNA form, the CDR3 reads TGTGCCAGCGCCCCGGGACAGTTAAACTATGGCTACACCTTC.

The chain is built from TRBV7-2 and TRBJ1-1; 8 bases agree with TRBD1. Per the germline V gene, CDR1 is SGHTA and CDR2 is FQGNSA. The V segment lost 4 bases and the J segment 5 bases; nucleotides outside the gene matches: 9. This CDR3 comprises 15 residues. CDR3 nucleotides: TGTGCCAGCAGCTACCCGACAGGGGATAAAACTGAAGCTTTCTTT. It specifies CASSYPTGDKTEAFF.

J is TRBJ2-1 and V is TRBV7-8; D might be TRBD1 (6 bases). CDR1 and CDR2 from the germline V gene are SGHVS and FQNEAQ. The V end lost 5 bases, the J end lost 3 bases, and 14 bases lay between the germline ends. This CDR3 has 15 amino acids. CDR3 bases: TGTGCCAGCAGCCGGGACACACCTTACTACAATGAGCAGTTCTTC. It translates to CASSRDTPYYNEQFF.

The gene calls are TRBV6-5 and TRBJ1-1; the D gene is possibly TRBD1 (6 bases). Germline CDR1 MNHEY, CDR2 SVGAGI. The V end lost 7 bases, the J end lost 0 bases, and 12 bases lay between the germline ends. CDR3 size: 14 residues. The CDR3 is CASTRRDMNTEAFF. Written as DNA, the CDR3 is TGTGCCAGCACCCGAAGGGACATGAACACTGAAGCTTTCTTT.

The chain carries TRBV20-1 and TRBJ1-2, with 12 bases that match TRBD1. The J segment lost 14 bases and the V segment lost 3 bases, leaving 4 bases of the junction unmatched. The germline V gene has CDR1 DFQATT and CDR2 SNEGSKA (reference sequence). CDR3 length: 11 residues. CDR3 region: CSARGQGAWTF. In DNA, the CDR3 is TGCAGTGCTAGGGGACAGGGGGCGTGGACCTTC.

The chain links TRBV5-4 to TRBJ2-4; 9 bases match TRBD1. There are 14 residues in the CDR3. Germline assignment: CDR1 SGHNT and CDR2 YYREEE (reference sequence). V lost 4 bases and J lost 3; bases outside the gene matches: 2. The CDR3 is CASSQTGGKNIQYF. The CDR3 bases are TGTGCCAGCAGCCAGACAGGGGGCAAAAACATTCAGTACTTC.

The genes are TRBV7-8 and TRBJ2-1; 7 positions agree with TRBD2. Per germline, CDR1 SGHVS and CDR2 FQNEAQ. V lost 5 bases and J lost 9; bases outside the gene matches: 19. The CDR3 extends over 17 amino acids. The CDR3 coding sequence is TGTGCCAGCAGCCATAAGGTGAGAGACCCGGGGGGTATTGAGCAGTTCTTC. As protein: CASSHKVRDPGGIEQFF.

V and J are TRBV18 and TRBJ1-6; D is uncertain. Germline lookup yields CDR1 KGHSH and CDR2 LQKENI. Trimming removed 2 bases from V and 13 bases from J, with 15 bases in between. The CDR3 contains 14 residues. CDR3 DNA sequence: TGTGCCAGCTCACCAAGGGAGGGCCCGAAGCCCCTCCACTTT. Amino acid sequence: CASSPREGPKPLHF.

The genes are TRBV27 and TRBJ1-1, with 7 bases lining up with TRBD1. V trimming: 4 bases; J trimming: 1 base; junction bases outside the gene matches: 0. The CDR3 consists of 13 residues. Germline V CDR1 and CDR2: MNHEY, SMNVEV (reference sequence). CDR3 nucleotide sequence: TGTGCCAGCAGTTCAGGGGGGAACACTGAAGCTTTCTTT. As protein: CASSSGGNTEAFF.

This chain links TRBV11-2 with TRBJ2-1; D is possibly TRBD2 (5 bases). The CDR3 spans 14 residues. Germline CDR1 is SGHAT and CDR2 is FQNNGV. Between the trimmed V and J ends, which lost 5 bases and 5 bases, there was a span of 13 bases. The CDR3 is CASSADYSNNEQFF. DNA of the CDR3: TGTGCCAGCAGCGCAGACTACTCTAACAATGAGCAGTTCTTC.

The chain carries TRBV6-6 and TRBJ1-1; no reliable D call. Trimming cost V 4 bases and J 1 base, with 13 bases left between them. Per germline, CDR1 MNHNY and CDR2 SVGAGI (reference sequence). The CDR3 spans 15 residues. CDR3 loop: CASSFLGGRNTEAFF. DNA of the CDR3: TGTGCCAGCAGTTTTTTAGGAGGGAGGAACACTGAAGCTTTCTTT.

CDR3 nucleotides: TGTGCCAGCAGTGGCGGCTCCTACGAGCAGTACTTC. This encodes CASSGGSYEQYF. The chain carries TRBV6-1 and TRBJ2-7, with D unresolved. The V end was cut by 4 bases, the J end by 0 bases, with 4 bases between. Germline-derived CDR1 and CDR2 are MNHNS and SASEGT. The CDR3 spans 12 residues.

This chain connects TRBV7-9 to TRBJ2-2, with D uncertain. The V end was cut by 6 bases, the J end by 1 base, with 9 bases between. Germline CDR1 is SEHNR and CDR2 is FQNEAQ (reference sequence). CDR3 size: 14 residues. The CDR3 DNA reads as TGTGCCAGCAGTTCGAGAGAGAACACCGGGGAGCTGTTTTTT. Translation: CASSSRENTGELFF.

This chain links TRBV5-1 with TRBJ1-6, with D perhaps TRBD1 (6 bases). Per germline, CDR1 SGHRS and CDR2 YFSETQ. Trimming left V 2 bases short and J 6 bases short, with 12 bases between. This CDR3 spans 15 amino acids. CDR3 sequence: CASSLQGSVNSPLHF. As DNA, the CDR3 is TGCGCCAGCAGCTTACAGGGATCCGTTAATTCACCCCTCCACTTT.

The rearrangement joins TRBV19 to TRBJ1-5, with 9 nucleotides matching TRBD1. This CDR3 has 15 residues. The junction had 4 bases not matched to a gene; V was cut back by 3 bases and J by 4 bases. Germline CDR1 is LNHDA and CDR2 is SQIVND (reference sequence). The DNA for the CDR3 is TGTGCCAGTAGTATCGACGACAGGGGGAATCAGCCCCAGCATTTT. It yields the protein CASSIDDRGNQPQHF. Combining the CDR3 with reference TRBV19 and TRBJ1-5 gives the whole variable domain DGGITQSPKYLFRKEGQNVTLSCEQNLNHDAMYWYRQDPGQGLRLIYYSQIVNDFQKGDIAEGYSVSREKKESFPLTVTSAQKNPTAFYLCASSIDDRGNQPQHFGDGTRLSIL.

The V gene is TRBV4-3, the J gene TRBJ2-5; 7 bases agree with TRBD1. Unmatched junction bases numbered 12, after V lost 3 bases and J lost 2 bases. CDR3 length: 17 amino acids. The germline V gene encodes CDR1 LGHNA and CDR2 YSLEER. CDR3 bases: TGCGCCAGCAGCCAGAGGGGATCGACAGGGAATCAAGAGACCCAGTACTTC. Its protein is CASSQRGSTGNQETQYF.

The chain links TRBV5-8 to TRBJ2-7; TRBD1 agrees at 8 bases. Germline assignment: CDR1 SGHTS and CDR2 YDEGEE. The J segment lost 3 bases and the V segment lost 2 bases, leaving 10 bases of the junction unmatched. CDR3 length equals 16 residues. The CDR3 sequence is CASSFPNGTGGYEQYF. The CDR3 DNA reads as TGTGCCAGCAGCTTCCCCAACGGGACAGGAGGCTACGAGCAGTACTTC.

V usage is TRBV5-1 and J usage is TRBJ1-5, with TRBD1 matching 8 bases. This CDR3 region has 14 residues. V lost 0 bases, J lost 7 bases, and 3 bases stayed unmatched. Germline V gene data show CDR1 as SGHRS and CDR2 as YFSETQ. CDR3: CASSLGDRSQPQHF. The CDR3 DNA is TGCGCCAGCAGCTTGGGGGACAGGTCGCAGCCCCAGCATTTT.

This chain joins TRBV19 and TRBJ1-1; no reliable D call. V lost 7 bases to trimming and J lost 0 bases, with 9 bases between them. This CDR3 region has 13 residues. In germline, CDR1 is LNHDA, CDR2 SQIVND (reference sequence). The CDR3 bases are TGTGCCAGTAAATTACAGCTGAACACTGAAGCTTTCTTT. Protein: CASKLQLNTEAFF.

The V gene is TRBV12-5, the J gene TRBJ2-3; D is undetermined. V lost 8 bases and J lost 0, with 6 bases in between. In germline, CDR1 is LGHNT, CDR2 FRNRAP. The CDR3 has 12 amino acids. CDR3 sequence: CASSPSTDTQYF. CDR3 bases: TGTGCTAGTTCCCCTAGCACAGATACGCAGTATTTT.

The J gene is TRBJ2-5, the V gene TRBV25-1, with TRBD1 matching over 7 bases. Trimming at V came to 3 bases and at J to 4 bases, leaving 5 bases not matched to a gene. Germline V CDR1 and CDR2: MGHDK, SYGVNS. The CDR3 covers 14 residues. CDR3 sequence reads: CASSETGSRETQYF. The CDR3 region has the DNA TGTGCCAGCAGTGAGACAGGGAGTCGAGAGACCCAGTACTTC.

This sequence joins TRBV11-2 and TRBJ2-1, with TRBD1 as a possible D gene (6 bases). The CDR3 spans 13 residues. Germline V gene sequence: CDR1 SGHAT, CDR2 FQNNGV. V dropped 8 bases and J dropped 8 bases, with 16 bases sitting between them. CDR3: CASDRLGIDEQFF. The CDR3 DNA reads TGTGCCAGCGACAGGCTAGGTATCGATGAGCAGTTCTTC.

The chain recombines TRBV19 with TRBJ1-2; a possible D gene is TRBD1 (5 bases). Germline V gene sequence: CDR1 LNHDA, CDR2 SQIVND (reference sequence). V was cut by 7 bases and J by 4 bases, with 16 bases left in between. The CDR3 covers 14 residues. The CDR3 coding sequence is TGTGCCAGTACGGTGGTAACCAGGGCCTATGGCTACACCTTC. Translation gives CASTVVTRAYGYTF.

The CDR3 DNA is TGTGCCAGCAGCGAGACAGGGTGGGCCACTGAAGCTTTCTTT. Its translation: CASSETGWATEAFF. The J gene is TRBJ1-1, the V gene TRBV6-1; 7 bases are a match to TRBD1. V lost 6 bases and J lost 4; bases outside the gene matches: 8. The CDR3 has 14 amino acids. Germline values: CDR1 MNHNS, CDR2 SASEGT.

This rearrangement joins TRBV4-1 to TRBJ2-5; TRBD1 matches 7 bases. Germline trimming cut 2 bases from V and 0 bases from J; bases unmatched to any gene: 9. This CDR3 spans 17 amino acids. From germline, CDR1 is MGHRA and CDR2 YSYEKL. The CDR3 protein is CASSQHPIQGHQETQYF. The CDR3 DNA reads TGCGCCAGCAGCCAACACCCTATACAGGGGCACCAAGAGACCCAGTACTTC.